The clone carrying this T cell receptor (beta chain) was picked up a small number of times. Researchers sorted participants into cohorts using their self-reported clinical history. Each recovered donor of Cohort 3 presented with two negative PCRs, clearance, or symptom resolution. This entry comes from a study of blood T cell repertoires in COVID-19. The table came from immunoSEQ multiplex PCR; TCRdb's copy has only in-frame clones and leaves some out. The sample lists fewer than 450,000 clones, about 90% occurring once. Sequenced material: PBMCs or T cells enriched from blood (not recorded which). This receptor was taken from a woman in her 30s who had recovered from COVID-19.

The chain's CDR3 is CASSEAVVNTEAFF. As DNA, the CDR3 is TGTGCCAGCAGCGAAGCCGTAGTGAACACTGAAGCTTTCTTT. The J gene is TRBJ1-1, the V gene TRBV5-6, with unresolved D. The CDR3 is 14 residues long. Between the trimmed V and J ends, which lost 4 bases and 0 bases, there was a span of 10 bases. The germline V gene encodes CDR1 SGHDT and CDR2 YYEEEE.